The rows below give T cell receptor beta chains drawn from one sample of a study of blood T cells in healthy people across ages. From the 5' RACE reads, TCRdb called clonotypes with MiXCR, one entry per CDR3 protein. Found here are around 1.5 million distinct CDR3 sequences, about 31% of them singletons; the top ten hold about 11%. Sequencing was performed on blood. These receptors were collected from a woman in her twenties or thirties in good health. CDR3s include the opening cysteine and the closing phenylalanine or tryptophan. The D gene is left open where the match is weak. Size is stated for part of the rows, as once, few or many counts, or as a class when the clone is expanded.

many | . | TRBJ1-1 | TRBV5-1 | CASSSGRSEAFF | TGCGCCAGCAGCTCCGGACGCTCTGAAGCTTTCTTT
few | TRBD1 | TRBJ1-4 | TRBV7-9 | CASSDRGGGYNEKLFF | TGTGCCAGCAGCGACAGGGGAGGGGGTTATAATGAAAAACTGTTTTTT
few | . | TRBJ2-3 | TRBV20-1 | CSASRAASTDTQYF | TGCAGTGCTAGCCGAGCAGCTAGCACAGATACGCAGTATTTT
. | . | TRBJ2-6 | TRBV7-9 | CASSFRYKDLSGANVLTF | TGTGCCAGCAGCTTTCGTTACAAGGATCTCTCTGGGGCCAACGTCCTGACTTTC
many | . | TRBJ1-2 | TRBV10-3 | CAIRGSDVYGYTF | TGTGCCATCAGGGGTAGTGATGTCTATGGCTACACCTTC
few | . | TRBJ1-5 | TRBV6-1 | CASFGVAGLHQPQHF | TGTGCCAGCTTTGGGGTGGCGGGGCTGCATCAGCCCCAGCATTTT
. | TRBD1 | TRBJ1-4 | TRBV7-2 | CASRGTAGALNEKQFF | TGTGCCAGCAGGGGGACAGCTGGGGCCCTTAATGAAAAACAGTTTTTT
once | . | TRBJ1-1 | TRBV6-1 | CASMTGFGNTEAFF | TGTGCCAGCATGACAGGTTTTGGGAACACTGAAGCTTTCTTT
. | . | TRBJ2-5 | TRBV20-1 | CSARDRASQYQETQYF | TGCAGTGCTAGAGATAGGGCTAGCCAGTACCAAGAGACCCAGTACTTC
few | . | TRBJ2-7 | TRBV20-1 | CSASYDVAYEQYF | TGCAGTGCTAGTTATGACGTAGCCTACGAGCAGTACTTC
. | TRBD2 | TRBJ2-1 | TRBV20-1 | CSARDTSGSPLRGSYNEQFF | TGCAGTGCTAGAGATACTAGCGGGAGTCCCCTTCGTGGATCCTACAATGAGCAGTTCTTC
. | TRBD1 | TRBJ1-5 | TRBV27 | CASSAGTGGSQPQHF | TGTGCCAGCAGTGCCGGGACAGGGGGATCTCAGCCCCAGCATTTT
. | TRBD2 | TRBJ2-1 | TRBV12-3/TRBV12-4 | CASSFRGGGISGRYNEQFF | TGTGCCAGCAGTTTCCGGGGCGGGGGGATCTCAGGGAGGTACAATGAGCAGTTCTTC
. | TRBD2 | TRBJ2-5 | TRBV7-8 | CASSHKGLAGVGETQYF | TGTGCCAGCAGCCATAAGGGGCTAGCGGGAGTAGGAGAGACCCAGTACTTC
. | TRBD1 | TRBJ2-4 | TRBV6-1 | CASSERGHRNIQYF | TGTGCCAGCAGTGAAAGGGGGCACAGAAACATTCAGTACTTC